This entry describes one T cell receptor beta chain. The antigen remains undetermined. The data originate from a study of chemoradiotherapy in HPV16-positive cancers. Study-level information: Candidate HPV-specific T-cell clones and common TCR motifs came from functional assays in a couple of HPV16-positive patients. Study-level findings and limits: During treatment, candidate HPV-specific clones and E7-related motifs expanded in tumor.

This CDR3 is built from 15 residues. The germline gives CDR1 WSHSY, CDR2 SAAADI. Trimming removed 5 bases at V and 5 bases at J, with 16 bases between. Clones were sequenced by immunoSEQ multiplex PCR, and TCRdb holds only the in-frame ones, with some missing. Of just under 5,000 clones listed, approximately 95% were seen once; the top ten hold approximately 2.9%. The V gene is TRBV10-2, the J gene TRBJ1-5; no clear D. This TCR derives from a human donor with HPV-associated anogenital cancer. The specimen was tumor tissue, collected from a patient who underwent chemoradiotherapy. In DNA form, the CDR3 reads TGCGCCAGCAGTCATGGAGAAGGAGCCTATCAGCCCCAGCATTTT. Protein product: CASSHGEGAYQPQHF.